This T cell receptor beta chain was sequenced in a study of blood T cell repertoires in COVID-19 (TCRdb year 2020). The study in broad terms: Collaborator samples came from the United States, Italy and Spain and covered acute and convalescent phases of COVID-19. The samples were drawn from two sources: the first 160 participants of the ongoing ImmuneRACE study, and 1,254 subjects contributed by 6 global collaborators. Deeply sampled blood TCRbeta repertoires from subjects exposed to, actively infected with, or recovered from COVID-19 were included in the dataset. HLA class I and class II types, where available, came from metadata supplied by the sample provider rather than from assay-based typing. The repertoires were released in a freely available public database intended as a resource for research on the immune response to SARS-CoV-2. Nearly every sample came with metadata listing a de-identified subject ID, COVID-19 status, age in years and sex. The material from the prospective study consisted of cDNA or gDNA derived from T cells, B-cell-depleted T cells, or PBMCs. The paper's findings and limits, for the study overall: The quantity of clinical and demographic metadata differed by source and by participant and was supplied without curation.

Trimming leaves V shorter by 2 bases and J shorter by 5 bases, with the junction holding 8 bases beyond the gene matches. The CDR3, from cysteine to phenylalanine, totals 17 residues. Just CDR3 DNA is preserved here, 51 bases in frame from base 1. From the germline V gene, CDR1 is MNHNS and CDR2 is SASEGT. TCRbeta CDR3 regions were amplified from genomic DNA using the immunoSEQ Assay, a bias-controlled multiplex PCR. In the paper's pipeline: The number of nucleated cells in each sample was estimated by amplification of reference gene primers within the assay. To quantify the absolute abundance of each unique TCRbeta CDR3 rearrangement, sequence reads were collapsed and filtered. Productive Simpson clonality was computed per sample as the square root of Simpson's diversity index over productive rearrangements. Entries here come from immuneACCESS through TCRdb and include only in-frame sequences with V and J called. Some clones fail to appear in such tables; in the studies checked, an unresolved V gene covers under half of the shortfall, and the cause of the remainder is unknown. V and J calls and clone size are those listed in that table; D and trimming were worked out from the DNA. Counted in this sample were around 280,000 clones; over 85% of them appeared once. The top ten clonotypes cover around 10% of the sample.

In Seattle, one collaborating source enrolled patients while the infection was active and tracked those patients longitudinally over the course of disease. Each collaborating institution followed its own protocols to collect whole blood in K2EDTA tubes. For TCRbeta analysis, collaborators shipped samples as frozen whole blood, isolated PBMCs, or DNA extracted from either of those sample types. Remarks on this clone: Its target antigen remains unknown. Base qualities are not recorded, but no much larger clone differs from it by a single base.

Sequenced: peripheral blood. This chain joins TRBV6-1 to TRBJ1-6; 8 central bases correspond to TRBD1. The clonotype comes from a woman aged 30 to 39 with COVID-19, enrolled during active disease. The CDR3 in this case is CASSEKVTGAHNSPLHF. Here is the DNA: TGTGCCAGCAGTGAAAAGGTGACAGGGGCCCATAATTCACCCCTCCACTTT.